This TCR beta chain originates from a study of Graves' ophthalmopathy and Graves' hyperthyroidism. Amplification targeted the TCR beta CDR3 regions, with RNA transcripts as the source material. RT-PCR in the first round used HTBI primers; a second-round multiplex PCR followed. TCRdb ran MiXCR on the multiplex PCR reads and lists one entry per CDR3 protein. The data contain roughly 300,000 distinct CDR3 sequences, 17% of them singletons. This clonotype has ten or more counts. Its matching antigen is unknown. The authors diagnosed from clinical symptoms, serum thyroxine, TRAb, thyroid ultrasound and orbital computed tomography. There are 10 residues in the CDR3. Per the germline V gene, CDR1 is MDHEN and CDR2 is SYDVKM. The V end was cut by 6 bases, the J end by 3 bases, with 2 bases between. The study, taken as a whole, reports: Blood also harbored most expanded thyroid clonotypes above 0.001 frequency.

Sequenced: peripheral blood. The chain has TRBV28 and TRBJ1-2; D unresolved. This clonotype originated in an adult man with Graves' ophthalmopathy. This chain's CDR3 is CASRYYGYTF. Here the CDR3 DNA reads TGTGCCAGCAGATACTATGGCTACACCTTC.